This TCR beta chain was captured in a study of shared clonotypes between healthy human individuals. The CDR3 totals 16 residues. Produced via immunoSEQ multiplex PCR; TCRdb's table is partial and in-frame only. Here the sample spans millions of clones, around nine tenths being singletons. Researchers partitioned CD4+ cells into CD45RA+ naive and CD45RA-negative memory subsets. The receptor comes from a man between 18 and 35 years old in good health. The sequenced material came from naive CD4+ T cells sorted from blood. Subset meaning: CD45RA+ positively selected. V usage is TRBV21-1 and J usage is TRBJ2-1. TRBV21-1 is noted as a pseudogene. The CDR3 DNA is TGTGCCAGCAGACTAGGGACCGCTTCCTTCTACAATGAGCAGTTCTTC. Translated: CASRLGTASFYNEQFF.